These T cell receptor beta chains were read from a single sample in a study of blood T cell repertoires in COVID-19. The table came from immunoSEQ multiplex PCR; TCRdb's copy has only in-frame clones and leaves some out. The data show tens of thousands of clones, about 90% seen once. Input material: peripheral blood. Every receptor here comes from a man in his 60s with active or convalescent COVID-19. CDR3s include the opening cysteine and the closing phenylalanine or tryptophan. The D gene is left open where the match is weak.

CDR3	DNA	D	V	J
CASSFAGTRDTGELFF	TGTGCCAGCAGCTTCGCCGGGACTAGGGACACCGGGGAGCTGTTTTTT	TRBD2	TRBV11-2	TRBJ2-2
CASSQVLGGGNSPLHF	TGTGCCAGCAGCCAAGTATTAGGGGGCGGTAATTCACCCCTCCACTTT	TRBD1	TRBV3-1/TRBV3-2	TRBJ1-6
CASSQRRGTSGEETQYF	TGCGCCAGCAGCCAACGTCGAGGGACTAGCGGGGAAGAGACCCAGTACTTC	TRBD2	TRBV4-1	TRBJ2-5
CASSLGHRLDTQYF	TGCGCCAGCAGCCTAGGACATAGGCTAGATACGCAGTATTTT	.	TRBV5-1	TRBJ2-3
CASSRNRVGDEQYF	TGTGCCAGCAGTCGCAACAGGGTTGGGGACGAGCAGTACTTC	.	TRBV6-2/TRBV6-3	TRBJ2-7
CASSSGLAAGPDTQYF	TGTGCCAGCAGCTCGGGACTAGCGGCCGGGCCAGATACGCAGTATTTT	TRBD2	TRBV5-4	TRBJ2-3
CATSRGWRQGNTEAFF	TGTGCCACCAGCAGAGGTTGGAGACAGGGGAACACTGAAGCTTTCTTT	TRBD1	TRBV15	TRBJ1-1
CASSKDRGNTEAFF	TGTGCCAGTAGTAAGGACAGGGGGAACACTGAAGCTTTCTTT	TRBD1	TRBV19	TRBJ1-1
CASSQGAYTQYF	TGTGCCAGCAGCCAAGGGGCATATACGCAGTATTTT	.	TRBV3-1/TRBV3-2	TRBJ2-3
CASRREFLSVEEINQPQHF	TGCGCCAGCAGACGAGAATTCCTCTCGGTCGAGGAAATTAATCAGCCCCAGCATTTT	.	TRBV4-1	TRBJ1-5
CASSPRSSQGCLSGSIINTGELFF	TGTGCCAGCTCACCACGCAGCTCACAGGGGTGTTTATCGGGGTCCATAATAAACACCGGGGAGCTGTTTTTT	TRBD1	TRBV18	TRBJ2-2